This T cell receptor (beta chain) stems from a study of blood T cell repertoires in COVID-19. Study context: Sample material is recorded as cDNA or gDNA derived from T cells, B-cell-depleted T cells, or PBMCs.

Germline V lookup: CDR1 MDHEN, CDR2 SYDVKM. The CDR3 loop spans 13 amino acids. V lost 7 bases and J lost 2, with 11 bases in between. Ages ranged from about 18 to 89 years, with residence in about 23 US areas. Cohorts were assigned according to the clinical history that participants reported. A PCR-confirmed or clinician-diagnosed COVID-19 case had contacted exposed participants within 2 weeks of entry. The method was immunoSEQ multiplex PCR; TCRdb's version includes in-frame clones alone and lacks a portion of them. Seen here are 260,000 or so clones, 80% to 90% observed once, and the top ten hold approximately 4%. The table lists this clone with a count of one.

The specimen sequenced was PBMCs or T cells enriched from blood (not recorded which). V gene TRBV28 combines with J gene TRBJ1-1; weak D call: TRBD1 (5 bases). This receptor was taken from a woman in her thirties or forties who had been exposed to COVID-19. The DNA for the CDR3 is TGTGCCAGCACCGACAGCGTTAACACTGAAGCTTTCTTT. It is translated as CASTDSVNTEAFF.